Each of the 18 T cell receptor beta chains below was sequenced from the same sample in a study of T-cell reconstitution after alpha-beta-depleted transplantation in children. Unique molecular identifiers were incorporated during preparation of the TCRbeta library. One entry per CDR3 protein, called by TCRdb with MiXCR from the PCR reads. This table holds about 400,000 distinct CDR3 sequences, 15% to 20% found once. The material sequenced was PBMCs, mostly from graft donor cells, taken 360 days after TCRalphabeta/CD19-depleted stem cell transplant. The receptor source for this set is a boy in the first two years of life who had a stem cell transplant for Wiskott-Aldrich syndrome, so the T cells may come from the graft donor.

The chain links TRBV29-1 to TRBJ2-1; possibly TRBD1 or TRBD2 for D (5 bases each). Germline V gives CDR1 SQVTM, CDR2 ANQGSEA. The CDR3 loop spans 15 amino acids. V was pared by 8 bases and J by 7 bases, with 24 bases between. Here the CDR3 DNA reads TGCAGCATCTTGAGCCGGGACCAATTCTGGAATGAGCAGTTCTTC. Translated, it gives CSILSRDQFWNEQFF.

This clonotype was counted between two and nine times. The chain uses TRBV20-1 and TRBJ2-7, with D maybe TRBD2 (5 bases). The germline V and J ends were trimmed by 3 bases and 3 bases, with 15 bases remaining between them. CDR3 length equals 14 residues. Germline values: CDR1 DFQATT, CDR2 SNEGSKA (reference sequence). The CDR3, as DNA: TGCAGTGCTAGGAAGGGAGTGGCGGTCTACGAGCAGTACTTC. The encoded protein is CSARKGVAVYEQYF.

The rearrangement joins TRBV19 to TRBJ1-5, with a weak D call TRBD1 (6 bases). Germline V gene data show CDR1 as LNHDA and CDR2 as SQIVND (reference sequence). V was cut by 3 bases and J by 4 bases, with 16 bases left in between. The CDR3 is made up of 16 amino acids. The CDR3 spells CASSIGQKRLNQPQHF. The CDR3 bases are TGTGCCAGTAGTATCGGACAGAAAAGATTGAATCAGCCCCAGCATTTT.

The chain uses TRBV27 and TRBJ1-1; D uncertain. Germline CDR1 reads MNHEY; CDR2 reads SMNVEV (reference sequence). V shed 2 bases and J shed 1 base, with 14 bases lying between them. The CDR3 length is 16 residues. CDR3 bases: TGTGCCAGCAGTTTACGGGCAGCATCCAGGAACACTGAAGCTTTCTTT. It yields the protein CASSLRAASRNTEAFF.

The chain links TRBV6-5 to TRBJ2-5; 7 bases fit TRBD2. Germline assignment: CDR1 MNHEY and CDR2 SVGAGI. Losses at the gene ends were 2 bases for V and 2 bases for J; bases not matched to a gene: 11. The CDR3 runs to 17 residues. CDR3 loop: CASSYVFFGTTQETQYF. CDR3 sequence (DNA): TGTGCCAGCAGTTACGTCTTCTTCGGGACTACACAAGAGACCCAGTACTTC.

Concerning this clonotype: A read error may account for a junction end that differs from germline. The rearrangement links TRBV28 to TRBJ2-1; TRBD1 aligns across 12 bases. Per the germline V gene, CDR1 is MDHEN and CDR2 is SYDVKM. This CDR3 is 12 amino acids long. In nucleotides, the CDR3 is TGTGCCATCCCGGGACAGGGGGCGCAGCGGGATTTC. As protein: CAIPGQGAQRDF. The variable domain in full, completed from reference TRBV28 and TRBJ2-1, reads DVKVTQSSRYLVKRTGEKVFLECVQDMDHENMFWYRQDPGLGLRLIYFSYDVKMKEKGDIPEGYSVSREKKERFSLILESASTNQTSMYLCAIPGQGAQRDFGPGTRLTVL.

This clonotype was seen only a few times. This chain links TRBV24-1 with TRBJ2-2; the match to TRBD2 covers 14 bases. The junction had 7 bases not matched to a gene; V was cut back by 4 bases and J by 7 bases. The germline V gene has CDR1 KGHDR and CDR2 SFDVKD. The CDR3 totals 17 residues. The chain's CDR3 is CATSDVTSGRVGGELFF. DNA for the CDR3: TGTGCCACCAGTGACGTGACTAGCGGGAGGGTAGGCGGGGAGCTGTTTTTT.

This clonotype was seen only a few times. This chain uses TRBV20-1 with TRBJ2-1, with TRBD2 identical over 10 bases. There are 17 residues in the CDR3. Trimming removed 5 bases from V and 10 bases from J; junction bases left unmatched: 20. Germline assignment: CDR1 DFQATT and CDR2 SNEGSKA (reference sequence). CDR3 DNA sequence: TGCAGTGCTCAGCGTCCGTCTAGCGGGAGTAAGGGAAAAGAGCAGTTCTTC. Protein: CSAQRPSSGSKGKEQFF.

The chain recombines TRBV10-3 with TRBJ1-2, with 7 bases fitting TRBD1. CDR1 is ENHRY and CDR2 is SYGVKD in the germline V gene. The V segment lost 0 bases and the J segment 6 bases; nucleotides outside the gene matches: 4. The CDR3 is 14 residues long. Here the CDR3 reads CAISESRTGDGYTF. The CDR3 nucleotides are TGTGCCATCAGTGAGTCGAGAACAGGGGATGGCTACACCTTC.

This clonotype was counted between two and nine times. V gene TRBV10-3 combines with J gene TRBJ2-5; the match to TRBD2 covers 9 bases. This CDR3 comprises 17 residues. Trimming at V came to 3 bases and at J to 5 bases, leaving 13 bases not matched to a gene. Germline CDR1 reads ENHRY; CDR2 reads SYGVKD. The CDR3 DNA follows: TGTGCCATCAGTGACCCCGGGACTAGCCATGGGGTGGAGACCCAGTACTTC. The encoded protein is CAISDPGTSHGVETQYF.

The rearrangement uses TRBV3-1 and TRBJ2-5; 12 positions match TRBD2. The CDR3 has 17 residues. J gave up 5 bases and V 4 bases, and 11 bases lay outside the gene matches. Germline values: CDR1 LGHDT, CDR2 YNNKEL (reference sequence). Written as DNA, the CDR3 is TGTGCCAGCAGCCCGAGACTAGCGGGGGCGCCTGAGGAGACCCAGTACTTC. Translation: CASSPRLAGAPEETQYF.

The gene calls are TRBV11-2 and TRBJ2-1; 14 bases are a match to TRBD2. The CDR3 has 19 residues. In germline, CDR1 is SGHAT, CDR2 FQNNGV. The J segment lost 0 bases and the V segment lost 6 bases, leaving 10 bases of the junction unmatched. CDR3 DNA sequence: TGTGCCAGCAGTCCGACTAGCGGGGGGGCCGGGAGCTCCTACAATGAGCAGTTCTTC. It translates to CASSPTSGGAGSSYNEQFF.

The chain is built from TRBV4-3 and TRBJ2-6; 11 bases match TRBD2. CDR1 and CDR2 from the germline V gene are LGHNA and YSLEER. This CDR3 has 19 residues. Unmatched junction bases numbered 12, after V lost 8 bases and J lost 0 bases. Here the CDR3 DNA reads TGCGCCAGCTCTTCCCAATCTAGCGGGAGGAGCTCTGGGGCCAACGTCCTGACTTTC. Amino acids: CASSSQSSGRSSGANVLTF.

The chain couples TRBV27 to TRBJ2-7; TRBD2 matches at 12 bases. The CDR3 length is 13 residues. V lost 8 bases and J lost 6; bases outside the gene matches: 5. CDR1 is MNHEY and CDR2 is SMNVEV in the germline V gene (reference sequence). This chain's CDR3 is CASRASGRGEQYF. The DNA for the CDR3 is TGTGCCAGCCGCGCTAGCGGGAGGGGCGAGCAGTACTTC.

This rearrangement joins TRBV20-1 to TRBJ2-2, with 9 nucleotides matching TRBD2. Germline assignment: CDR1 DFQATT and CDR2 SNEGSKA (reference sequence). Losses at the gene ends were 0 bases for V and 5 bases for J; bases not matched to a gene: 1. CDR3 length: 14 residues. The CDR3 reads CSAREAGGTGELFF. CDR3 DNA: TGCAGTGCTAGAGAAGCGGGAGGAACCGGGGAGCTGTTTTTT.

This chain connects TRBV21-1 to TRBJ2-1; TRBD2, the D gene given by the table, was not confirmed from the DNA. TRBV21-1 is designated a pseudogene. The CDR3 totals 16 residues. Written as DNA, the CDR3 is TGTGCCAGCAGCAAAGTCATTTCTCGCGGGGGGAATGAGCAGTTCTTC. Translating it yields CASSKVISRGGNEQFF.

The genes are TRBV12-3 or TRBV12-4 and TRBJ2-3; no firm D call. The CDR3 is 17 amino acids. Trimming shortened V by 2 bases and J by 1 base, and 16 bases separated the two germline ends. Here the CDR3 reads CASSLRPPGKRTDTQYF. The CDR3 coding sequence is TGTGCCAGCAGTTTACGGCCCCCCGGTAAACGCACAGATACGCAGTATTTT.

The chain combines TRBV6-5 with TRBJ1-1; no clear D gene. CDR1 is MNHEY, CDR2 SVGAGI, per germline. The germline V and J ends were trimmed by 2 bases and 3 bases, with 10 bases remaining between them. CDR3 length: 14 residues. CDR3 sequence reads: CASSYEGRDTEAFF. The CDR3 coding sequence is TGTGCCAGCAGTTACGAGGGAAGGGACACTGAAGCTTTCTTT.